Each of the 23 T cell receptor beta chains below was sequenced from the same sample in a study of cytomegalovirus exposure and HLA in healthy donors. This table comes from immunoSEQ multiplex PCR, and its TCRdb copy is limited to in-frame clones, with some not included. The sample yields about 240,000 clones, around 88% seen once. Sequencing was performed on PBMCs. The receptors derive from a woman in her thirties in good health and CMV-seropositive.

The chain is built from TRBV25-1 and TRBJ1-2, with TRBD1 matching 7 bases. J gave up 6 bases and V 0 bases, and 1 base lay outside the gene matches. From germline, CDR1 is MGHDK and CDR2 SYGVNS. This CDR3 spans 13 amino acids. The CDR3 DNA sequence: TGTGCCAGCAGTGAATACCAGGGGGATGGCTACACCTTC. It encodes CASSEYQGDGYTF.

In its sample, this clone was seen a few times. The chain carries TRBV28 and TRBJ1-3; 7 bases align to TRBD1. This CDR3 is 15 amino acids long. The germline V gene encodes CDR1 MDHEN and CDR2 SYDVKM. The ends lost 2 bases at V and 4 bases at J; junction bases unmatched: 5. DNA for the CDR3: TGTGCCAGCAGTTTAGCGGGACAGCTAGGAAACACCATATATTTT. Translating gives CASSLAGQLGNTIYF. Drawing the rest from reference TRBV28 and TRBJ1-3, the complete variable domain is DVKVTQSSRYLVKRTGEKVFLECVQDMDHENMFWYRQDPGLGLRLIYFSYDVKMKEKGDIPEGYSVSREKKERFSLILESASTNQTSMYLCASSLAGQLGNTIYFGEGSWLTVV.

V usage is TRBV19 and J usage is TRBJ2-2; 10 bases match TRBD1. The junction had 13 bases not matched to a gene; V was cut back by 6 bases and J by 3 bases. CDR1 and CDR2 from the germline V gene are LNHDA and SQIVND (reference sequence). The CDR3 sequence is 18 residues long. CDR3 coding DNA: TGTGCCAGTAGCACACCGGGACAGGGGACGACATACACCGGGGAGCTGTTTTTT. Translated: CASSTPGQGTTYTGELFF.

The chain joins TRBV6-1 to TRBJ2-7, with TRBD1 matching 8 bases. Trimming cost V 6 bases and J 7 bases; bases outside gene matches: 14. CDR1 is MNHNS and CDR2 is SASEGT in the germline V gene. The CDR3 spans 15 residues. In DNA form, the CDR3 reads TGTGCCAGCAGCCACCCGGGACAGGCCATGCCGGAGCAGTACTTC. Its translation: CASSHPGQAMPEQYF.

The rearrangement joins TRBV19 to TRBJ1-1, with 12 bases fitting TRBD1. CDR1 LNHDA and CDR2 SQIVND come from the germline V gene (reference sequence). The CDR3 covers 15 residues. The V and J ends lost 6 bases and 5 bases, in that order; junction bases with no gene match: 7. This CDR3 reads CASSFMGQGATEAFF. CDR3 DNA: TGTGCCAGTAGCTTCATGGGACAGGGGGCTACTGAAGCTTTCTTT.

The CDR3 nucleotides read TGTGCCAGCAGCTTACGAGGAGGCGAGCAGTACTTC. Translating gives CASSLRGGEQYF. The genes are TRBV7-2 and TRBJ2-7, with a tentative D call TRBD2 (5 bases). The ends were cut back, 2 bases at V and 6 bases at J, with 8 bases in the middle. This CDR3 region has 12 residues. Germline V CDR1 and CDR2: SGHTA, FQGNSA.

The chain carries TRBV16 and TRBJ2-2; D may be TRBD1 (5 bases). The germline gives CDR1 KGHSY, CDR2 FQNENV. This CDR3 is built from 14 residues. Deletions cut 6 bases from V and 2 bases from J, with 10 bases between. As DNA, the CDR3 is TGTGCCAGCAGAATAGACAGAAACACCGGGGAGCTGTTTTTT. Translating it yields CASRIDRNTGELFF.

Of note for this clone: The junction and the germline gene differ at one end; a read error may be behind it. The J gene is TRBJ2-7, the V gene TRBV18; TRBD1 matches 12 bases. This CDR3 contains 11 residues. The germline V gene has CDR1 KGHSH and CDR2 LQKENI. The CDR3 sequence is CASKRDRGPAF. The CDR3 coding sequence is TGTGCCAGTAAACGGGACAGGGGGCCGGCCTTC.

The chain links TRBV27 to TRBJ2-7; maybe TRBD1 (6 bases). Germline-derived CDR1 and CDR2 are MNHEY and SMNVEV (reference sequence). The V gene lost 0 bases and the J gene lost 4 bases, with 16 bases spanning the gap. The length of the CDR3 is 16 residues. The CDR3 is CASSLSAGTQLYEQYF. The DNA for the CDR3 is TGTGCCAGCAGTTTATCCGCTGGGACACAGCTGTACGAGCAGTACTTC.

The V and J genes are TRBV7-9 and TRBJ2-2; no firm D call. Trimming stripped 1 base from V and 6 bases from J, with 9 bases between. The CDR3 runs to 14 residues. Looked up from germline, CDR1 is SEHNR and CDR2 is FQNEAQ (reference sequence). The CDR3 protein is CASSLGLVPGELFF. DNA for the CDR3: TGTGCCAGCAGCTTAGGGTTAGTCCCCGGGGAGCTGTTTTTT.

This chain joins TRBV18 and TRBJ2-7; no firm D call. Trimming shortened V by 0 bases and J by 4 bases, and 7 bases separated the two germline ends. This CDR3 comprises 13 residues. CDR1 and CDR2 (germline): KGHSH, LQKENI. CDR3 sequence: CASSPPFRYEQYF. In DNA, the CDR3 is TGTGCCAGCTCACCACCCTTCCGGTACGAGCAGTACTTC. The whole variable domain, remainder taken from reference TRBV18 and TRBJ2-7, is NAGVMQNPRHLVRRRGQEARLRCSPMKGHSHVYWYRQLPEEGLKFMVYLQKENIIDESGMPKERFSAEFPKEGPSILRIQQVVRGDSAAYFCASSPPFRYEQYFGPGTRLTVT.

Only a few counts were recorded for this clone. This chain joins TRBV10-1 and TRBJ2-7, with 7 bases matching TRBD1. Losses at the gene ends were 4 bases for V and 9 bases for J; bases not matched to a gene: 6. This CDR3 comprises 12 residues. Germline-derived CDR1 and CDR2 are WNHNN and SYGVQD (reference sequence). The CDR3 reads CASSAGTAGQYF. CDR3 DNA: TGCGCCAGCAGTGCCGGGACAGCAGGGCAGTACTTC.

The CDR3 sequence is CASFGTENYGYTF. CDR3 nucleotides: TGTGCCAGCTTTGGGACAGAAAACTATGGCTACACCTTC. The chain recombines TRBV6-1 with TRBJ1-2; 7 nucleotides line up with TRBD1. Germline lookup yields CDR1 MNHNS and CDR2 SASEGT. The length of the CDR3 is 13 residues. V shed 8 bases, J shed 2 bases, and the junction held 5 bases outside the gene matches.

The CDR3 coding sequence is TGTGCCAGCAGTTTTCAGGGTTATGGCTACACCTTC. Translating it yields CASSFQGYGYTF. V is TRBV5-5 and J is TRBJ1-2; TRBD1 might be the D (5 bases). The CDR3 consists of 12 residues. The germline V gene has CDR1 SGHKS and CDR2 YYEKEE (reference sequence). V lost 5 bases and J 5 bases, leaving 10 bases between the germline ends.

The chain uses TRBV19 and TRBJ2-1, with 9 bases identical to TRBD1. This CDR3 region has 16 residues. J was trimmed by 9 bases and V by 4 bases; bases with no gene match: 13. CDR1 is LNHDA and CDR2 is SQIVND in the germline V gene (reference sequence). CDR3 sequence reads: CASSTRQGGSGVEQFF. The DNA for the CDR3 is TGTGCCAGTAGTACACGACAGGGGGGGTCAGGTGTTGAGCAGTTCTTC.

This CDR3 reads CASSLISRDTQYF. As DNA, the CDR3 is TGCGCCAGCAGCTTGATCTCTCGGGATACGCAGTATTTT. V usage is TRBV5-1 and J usage is TRBJ2-3; D is undetermined. Germline V lookup: CDR1 SGHRS, CDR2 YFSETQ. The CDR3 extends over 13 amino acids. Trimming shortened V by 1 base and J by 6 bases, and 9 bases separated the two germline ends. The complete variable domain, with remaining parts taken from reference TRBV5-1 and TRBJ2-3, reads KAGVTQTPRYLIKTRGQQVTLSCSPISGHRSVSWYQQTPGQGLQFLFEYFSETQRNKGNFPGRFSGRQFSNSRSEMNVSTLELGDSALYLCASSLISRDTQYFGPGTRLTVL.

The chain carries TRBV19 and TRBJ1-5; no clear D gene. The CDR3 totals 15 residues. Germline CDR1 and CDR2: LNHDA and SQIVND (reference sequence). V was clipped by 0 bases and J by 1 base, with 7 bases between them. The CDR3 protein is CASSIDLRSNQPQHF. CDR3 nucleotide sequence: TGTGCCAGTAGTATAGATCTGAGAAGCAATCAGCCCCAGCATTTT.

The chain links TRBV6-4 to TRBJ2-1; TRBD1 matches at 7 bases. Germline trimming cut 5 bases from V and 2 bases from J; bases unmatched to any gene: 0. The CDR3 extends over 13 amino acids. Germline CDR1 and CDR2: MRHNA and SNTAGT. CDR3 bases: TGTGCCAGCAGTCAGGGGGCCTACAATGAGCAGTTCTTC. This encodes CASSQGAYNEQFF.

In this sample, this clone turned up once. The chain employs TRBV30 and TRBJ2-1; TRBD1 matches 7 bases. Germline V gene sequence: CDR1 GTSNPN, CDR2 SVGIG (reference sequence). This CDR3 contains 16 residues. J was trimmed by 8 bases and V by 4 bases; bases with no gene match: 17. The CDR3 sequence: CAWTNMGQGDRYEQFF. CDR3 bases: TGTGCCTGGACAAACATGGGGCAGGGGGATAGGTATGAGCAGTTCTTC. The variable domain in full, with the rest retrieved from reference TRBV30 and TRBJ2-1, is SQTIHQWPATLVQPVGSPLSLECTVEGTSNPNLYWYRQAAGRGLQLLFYSVGIGQISSEVPQNLSASRPQDRQFILSSKKLLLSDSGFYLCAWTNMGQGDRYEQFFGPGTRLTVL.

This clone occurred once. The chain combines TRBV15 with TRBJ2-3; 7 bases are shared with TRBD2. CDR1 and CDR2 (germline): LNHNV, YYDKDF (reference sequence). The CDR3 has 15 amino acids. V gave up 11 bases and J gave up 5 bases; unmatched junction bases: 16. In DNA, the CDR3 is TGTGCCGTCCTAAGGGAGGGGCGATTTGGAGATACGCAGTATTTT. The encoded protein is CAVLREGRFGDTQYF.

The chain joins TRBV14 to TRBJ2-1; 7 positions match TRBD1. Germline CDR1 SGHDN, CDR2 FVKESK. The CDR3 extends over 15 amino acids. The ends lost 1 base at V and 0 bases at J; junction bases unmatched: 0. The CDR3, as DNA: TGTGCCAGCAGCCAAGCAGGGGGCTCCTACAATGAGCAGTTCTTC. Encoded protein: CASSQAGGSYNEQFF.

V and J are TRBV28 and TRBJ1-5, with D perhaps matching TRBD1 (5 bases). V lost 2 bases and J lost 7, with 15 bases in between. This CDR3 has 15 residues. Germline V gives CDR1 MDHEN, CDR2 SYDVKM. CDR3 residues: CASSLAGTYSQPQHF. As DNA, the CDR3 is TGTGCCAGCAGTTTAGCAGGGACTTATTCCCAGCCCCAGCATTTT.

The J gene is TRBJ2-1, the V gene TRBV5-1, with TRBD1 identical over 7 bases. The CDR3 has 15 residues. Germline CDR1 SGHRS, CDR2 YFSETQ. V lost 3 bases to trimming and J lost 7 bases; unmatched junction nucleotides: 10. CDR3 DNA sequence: TGCGCCAGCAGCTCCCCGGGACAGATAGGGAATGAGCAGTTCTTC. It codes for CASSSPGQIGNEQFF.